The 3 T cell receptor beta chains below come from one sample, sequenced in a study of shared clonotypes between healthy human individuals. Data came from immunoSEQ multiplex PCR; TCRdb stores just in-frame clones and leaves some out. The sample carries over a million clones, around 97% recorded once. The sequenced sample was naive CD4+ T cells sorted from blood. Indicated subset: CD45RA+ positively selected. Receptors were obtained from a man in his thirties or forties in good health.

The chain recombines TRBV4-3 with TRBJ1-2; D may be TRBD1 (6 bases). The CDR3 runs to 17 residues. Deletions cut 0 bases from V and 5 bases from J, with 19 bases between. Germline lookup yields CDR1 LGHNA and CDR2 YSLEER. CDR3 sequence (DNA): TGCGCCAGCAGCCAAGACCAGGACGGAGGGCAGGGGTATGGCTACACCTTC. It encodes CASSQDQDGGQGYGYTF.

The chain has TRBV18 and TRBJ1-2, with 9 bases matching TRBD1. CDR1 is KGHSH, CDR2 LQKENI, per germline. This CDR3 has 14 residues. J was trimmed by 7 bases and V by 3 bases; bases with no gene match: 6. The DNA of the CDR3 is TGTGCCAGCTCACCGGGACAGGGTCTCGGTGGCTACACCTTC. This encodes CASSPGQGLGGYTF.

The gene calls are TRBV27 and TRBJ2-6; TRBD1 matches 8 bases. CDR1 and CDR2 (germline): MNHEY, SMNVEV (reference sequence). J was trimmed by 0 bases and V by 4 bases; bases with no gene match: 5. The CDR3 is 17 residues long. CDR3 sequence: CASSYGTGGSGANVLTF. For the CDR3, the DNA is TGTGCCAGCAGTTACGGGACAGGAGGCTCTGGGGCCAACGTCCTGACTTTC.